The 27 T cell receptor beta chains in this list originate from one sample, sequenced in a study of blood T cell repertoires in COVID-19. Repertoires were generated with immunoSEQ multiplex PCR, while TCRdb's copy carries only in-frame clones and drops some. The data show roughly 150,000 clones, around 89% seen once. The specimen sequenced was peripheral blood. These receptors all come from a man in his sixties with active or convalescent COVID-19.

The chain carries TRBV19 and TRBJ1-6; unclear D gene. The CDR3 loop spans 14 amino acids. Looked up from germline, CDR1 is LNHDA and CDR2 is SQIVND (reference sequence). Trimming left V 6 bases short and J 10 bases short, with 16 bases between. Here the CDR3 DNA reads TGTGCCAGTAGGGATGAGGGTATCAACTCACCCCTCCACTTT. Its translation is CASRDEGINSPLHF.

The V call is TRBV30, the J call TRBJ1-2, with D tentatively TRBD1 (5 bases). This CDR3 comprises 15 residues. The V gene's germline CDR1 is GTSNPN and CDR2 SVGIG (reference sequence). With 7 bases removed from V and 0 bases from J, the gap between germline ends came to 18 bases. The CDR3, as DNA: TGTGCCTCCTTAGACAGAAGCAAAGCTAACTATGGCTACACCTTC. As protein: CASLDRSKANYGYTF.

The chain joins TRBV10-3 to TRBJ2-3, with a possible D match to TRBD2 (6 bases). The V and J ends lost 0 bases and 2 bases respectively, with 9 bases between them. Per germline, CDR1 ENHRY and CDR2 SYGVKD. This CDR3 has 15 amino acids. CDR3 nucleotides: TGTGCCATCAGTGAGTCAGGCGGGACCACAGATACGCAGTATTTT. Translating gives CAISESGGTTDTQYF.

The chain has TRBV25-1 and TRBJ2-2; 9 nucleotides align to TRBD1. V dropped 8 bases and J dropped 7; count of bases not matched to a gene: 8. Germline CDR1 is MGHDK and CDR2 is SYGVNS. This CDR3 is 14 amino acids long. CDR3 coding DNA: TGTGCCAGCCGCCGGGACAGGGAAATCGGGGAGCTGTTTTTT. It is translated as CASRRDREIGELFF.

The rearrangement links TRBV7-9 to TRBJ1-4, with D hard to call. From germline, CDR1 is SEHNR and CDR2 FQNEAQ (reference sequence). Deletions cut 1 base from V and 11 bases from J, with 17 bases between. The CDR3 is made up of 15 amino acids. This CDR3 is CASSLGAAAGGKLFF. CDR3 in DNA: TGTGCCAGCAGCTTAGGAGCCGCTGCAGGAGGGAAACTGTTTTTT.

J is TRBJ2-7 and V is TRBV6-2 or TRBV6-3, with 13 bases matching TRBD2. Trimming at V came to 2 bases and at J to 0 bases, leaving 13 bases not matched to a gene. Germline V gene lookup returns CDR1 MNHEY and CDR2 SVGEGT. The CDR3 is made up of 20 amino acids. CDR3 nucleotides: TGTGCCAGCAGTTACCCAAAAGTACTAGCGGGAGGGCTAAGCTCCTACGAGCAGTACTTC. Translated: CASSYPKVLAGGLSSYEQYF.

The V and J genes are TRBV30 and TRBJ1-3; D is ambiguous. Germline CDR1 GTSNPN, CDR2 SVGIG (reference sequence). The CDR3 is 11 residues long. V lost 0 bases and J lost 6, with 3 bases in between. The CDR3 sequence is CAWSVLNTIYF. The CDR3 DNA is TGTGCCTGGAGTGTACTAAACACCATATATTTT.

This clone is a singleton in its sample. J is TRBJ2-5 and V is TRBV3-1 (or the pseudogene TRBV3-2), with 8 positions matching TRBD2. There are 16 residues in the CDR3. Germline V lookup: CDR1 LGHDT, CDR2 YNNKEL (reference sequence). With 4 bases clipped from V and 7 bases from J, the junction kept 14 bases outside the gene matches. The chain's CDR3 is CASSPGGLAPPGTQYF. The CDR3 DNA reads as TGTGCCAGCAGCCCAGGAGGACTAGCACCACCCGGGACCCAGTACTTC.

The V gene is TRBV7-2, the J gene TRBJ2-3; 11 nucleotides align to TRBD2. V dropped 6 bases and J dropped 1; count of bases not matched to a gene: 3. The CDR3 is 15 residues long. Per the germline V gene, CDR1 is SGHTA and CDR2 is FQGNSA. The CDR3 here is CASRGGLAGTDTQYF. CDR3 coding DNA: TGTGCCAGCAGGGGGGGACTAGCGGGCACAGATACGCAGTATTTT.

The rearrangement joins TRBV28 to TRBJ2-5; D perhaps matches TRBD1 (8 bases). The germline V gene encodes CDR1 MDHEN and CDR2 SYDVKM. Trimming took off 2 bases at V and 3 bases at J, with 19 bases between the two ends. The CDR3 covers 17 residues. CDR3 in DNA: TGTGCCAGCAGTTTAGGGCGGGGGACAGGAGCCGAAGAGACCCAGTACTTC. As protein: CASSLGRGTGAEETQYF.

V usage is TRBV9 and J usage is TRBJ1-3, with D unresolved. Trimming stripped 4 bases from V and 4 bases from J, with 18 bases between. The CDR3 runs 16 residues. The V gene's germline CDR1 is SGDLS and CDR2 YYNGEE. The CDR3 DNA reads as TGTGCCAGCAGCCCGGGGTTATCTCTCGCCGGAAACACCATATATTTT. Its protein is CASSPGLSLAGNTIYF.

The rearrangement uses TRBV10-3 and TRBJ1-1; D call uncertain. From germline, CDR1 is ENHRY and CDR2 SYGVKD. V was trimmed by 5 bases and J by 3 bases, leaving 13 bases between them. The CDR3 loop spans 14 amino acids. CDR3 DNA: TGTGCCATCAGTTTGGGAGGGCAGGACACTGAAGCTTTCTTT. It encodes CAISLGGQDTEAFF.

V usage is TRBV9 and J usage is TRBJ2-1; D is possibly TRBD2 (6 bases). Trimming shortened V by 0 bases and J by 0 bases, and 10 bases separated the two germline ends. CDR3 size: 16 residues. The germline V gene has CDR1 SGDLS and CDR2 YYNGEE. The CDR3 DNA sequence: TGTGCCAGCAGCGTAGAGGGCGGGGTCTCCTACAATGAGCAGTTCTTC. Translated, it gives CASSVEGGVSYNEQFF.

Remarks on this clone: At the DNA level, this CDR3 is encoded by other sequences in the same sample as well. This chain connects TRBV5-1 to TRBJ2-5; D unresolved. Trimming took 0 bases from V and 8 from J, leaving 11 bases between them. This CDR3 is 13 amino acids long. Germline lookup yields CDR1 SGHRS and CDR2 YFSETQ. Here the CDR3 reads CASSLGLDATQYF. Here the CDR3 DNA reads TGCGCCAGCAGCTTGGGACTGGATGCAACCCAGTACTTC.

This rearrangement joins TRBV9 to TRBJ2-7, with D perhaps TRBD2 (6 bases). Germline CDR1 SGDLS, CDR2 YYNGEE. Trimming stripped 0 bases from V and 6 bases from J, with 13 bases between. The CDR3 consists of 14 residues. In DNA form, the CDR3 reads TGTGCCAGCAGCGTAGAAGGAGGGTTAGGCGAGCAGTACTTC. Translating it yields CASSVEGGLGEQYF.

This clone has a single count. The chain employs TRBV12-5 and TRBJ2-7; possibly TRBD2 for D (6 bases). V lost 5 bases, J lost 6 bases, and 14 bases lay in between. Germline V gives CDR1 LGHNT, CDR2 FRNRAP. The CDR3 has 13 residues. CDR3 sequence reads: CASGPLAGLEQYF. The CDR3 DNA sequence: TGTGCTAGTGGTCCCCTCGCGGGACTCGAGCAGTACTTC.

The chain couples TRBV18 to TRBJ2-7, with 8 bases lining up with TRBD2. This CDR3 comprises 15 residues. Germline V gives CDR1 KGHSH, CDR2 LQKENI. J lost 0 bases, V lost 6 bases, and 7 bases had no gene match. The CDR3 DNA reads as TGTGCCAGCTCTCGGGGGGGGGACTCCTCCTACGAGCAGTACTTC. Amino acid sequence: CASSRGGDSSYEQYF.

This clone was found once. V and J are TRBV27 and TRBJ1-1; D uncertain. CDR3 length: 14 residues. Trimming stripped 3 bases from V and 5 bases from J, with 13 bases between. The germline V gene has CDR1 MNHEY and CDR2 SMNVEV (reference sequence). The CDR3 loop reads CASSLGAFGTEAFF. The CDR3 nucleotides are TGTGCCAGCAGTTTGGGAGCTTTTGGGACTGAAGCTTTCTTT.

The CDR3 sequence: CASSSLAGGPDTQYF. As DNA, the CDR3 is TGTGCCAGCAGCTCACTAGCGGGGGGGCCAGATACGCAGTATTTT. The chain has TRBV7-2 and TRBJ2-3; 13 bases fit TRBD2. The CDR3 covers 15 residues. Losses at the gene ends were 4 bases for V and 4 bases for J; bases not matched to a gene: 2. Germline-derived CDR1 and CDR2 are SGHTA and FQGNSA. Combining the CDR3 with reference TRBV7-2 and TRBJ2-3 gives the whole variable domain GAGVSQSPSNKVTEKGKDVELRCDPISGHTALYWYRQSLGQGLEFLIYFQGNSAPDKSGLPSDRFSAERTGGSVSTLTIQRTQQEDSAVYLCASSSLAGGPDTQYFGPGTRLTVL.

The CDR3 sequence: CASSGARGGELFF. In nucleotides, the CDR3 is TGTGCCAGCAGTGGGGCCCGCGGCGGGGAGCTGTTTTTT. J is TRBJ2-2 and V is TRBV6-2 or TRBV6-3; D possibly corresponds to TRBD1 (5 bases). This CDR3 region has 13 residues. The V and J ends lost 5 bases and 7 bases respectively, with 11 bases between them. CDR1 and CDR2 from the germline V gene are MNHEY and SVGEGT.

The chain has TRBV5-1 and TRBJ2-5; 8 nucleotides line up with TRBD2. V trimming: 6 bases; J trimming: 4 bases; junction bases outside the gene matches: 8. Germline V gene sequence: CDR1 SGHRS, CDR2 YFSETQ. CDR3 size: 14 residues. In DNA, the CDR3 is TGCGCCAGCAATGGCGGGGGGCCGGGAGAGACCCAGTACTTC. It encodes CASNGGGPGETQYF.

The chain carries TRBV28 and TRBJ2-3, with D possibly matching TRBD2 (6 bases). Trimming took off 5 bases at V and 6 bases at J, with 15 bases between the two ends. Germline lookup yields CDR1 MDHEN and CDR2 SYDVKM. The CDR3 is made up of 14 amino acids. In DNA, the CDR3 is TGTGCCAGCAGTGATTCCCGGGACTCCGATACGCAGTATTTT. It codes for CASSDSRDSDTQYF.

The chain couples TRBV15 to TRBJ2-7; 9 bases line up with TRBD1. Trimming at V came to 2 bases and at J to 7 bases, leaving 9 bases not matched to a gene. Looked up from germline, CDR1 is LNHNV and CDR2 is YYDKDF (reference sequence). This CDR3 region has 15 residues. DNA of the CDR3: TGTGCCACCAGCAGACCGGGACAGGGTTCGGAAGAGCAGTACTTC. Its protein is CATSRPGQGSEEQYF.

The chain joins TRBV5-1 to TRBJ1-4, with 7 bases fitting TRBD1. In germline, CDR1 is SGHRS, CDR2 YFSETQ. The CDR3 totals 17 residues. V gave up 2 bases and J gave up 1 base; unmatched junction bases: 8. The CDR3 DNA is TGCGCCAGCAGCTTCACAGGGGTAGGGGGAACTAATGAAAAACTGTTTTTT. This codes for CASSFTGVGGTNEKLFF. The entire variable domain, with the rest obtained from reference TRBV5-1 and TRBJ1-4, is as follows: KAGVTQTPRYLIKTRGQQVTLSCSPISGHRSVSWYQQTPGQGLQFLFEYFSETQRNKGNFPGRFSGRQFSNSRSEMNVSTLELGDSALYLCASSFTGVGGTNEKLFFGSGTQLSVL.

This rearrangement joins TRBV24-1 to TRBJ2-1; 10 nucleotides align to TRBD1. The CDR3 totals 15 residues. Trimming took 4 bases from V and 7 from J; bases not matched to a gene: 6. Germline V gene lookup returns CDR1 KGHDR and CDR2 SFDVKD. The CDR3 sequence: CATSEPGQGLNEQFF. The CDR3 nucleotides read TGTGCCACCAGTGAGCCGGGACAGGGGTTAAATGAGCAGTTCTTC.

V usage is TRBV11-1 and J usage is TRBJ2-3; 7 bases match TRBD1. J gave up 4 bases and V 5 bases, and 6 bases lay outside the gene matches. CDR3 length equals 14 residues. Germline values: CDR1 SGHAT, CDR2 FQDESV (reference sequence). CDR3 protein: CASSERQGSDTQYF. CDR3 DNA sequence: TGTGCCAGCAGCGAGAGACAGGGCTCAGATACGCAGTATTTT.

The CDR3 nucleotides read TGTGCCAGCAGTTCCCCGGGACAGGGAGTCTACGAGCAGTACTTC. It yields the protein CASSSPGQGVYEQYF. The chain couples TRBV2 to TRBJ2-7; 9 bases fit TRBD1. V lost 5 bases, J lost 3 bases, and 8 bases stayed unmatched. In germline, CDR1 is SNHLY, CDR2 FYNNEI. This CDR3 has 15 amino acids.